This TCR beta chain was found in a study of blood T cells in healthy people across ages. Primed by a sample-barcoded 5' primer and a J-beta primer mix, a second PCR proceeded for about 7 to 12 cycles. TCRdb itself ran the 5' RACE reads through MiXCR, one entry per CDR3 protein. The sample holds around 650,000 distinct CDR3 sequences; roughly 30% are singletons and the top ten take 15%. Per the germline V gene, CDR1 is MNHEY and CDR2 is SMNVEV (reference sequence). The CDR3 extends over 13 amino acids. This clonotype was seen a handful of times. At one end, the junction sequence differs from germline, possibly due to a read error.

The V gene is TRBV27, the J gene TRBJ2-3; no definite D call. Specimen: blood. The receptor was isolated from a woman older than 75 in good health. CDR3 sequence: CAGSRLGPDTQYF. In DNA, the CDR3 is TGTGCCGGCAGTCGGCTTGGCCCAGATACGCAGTATTTT.